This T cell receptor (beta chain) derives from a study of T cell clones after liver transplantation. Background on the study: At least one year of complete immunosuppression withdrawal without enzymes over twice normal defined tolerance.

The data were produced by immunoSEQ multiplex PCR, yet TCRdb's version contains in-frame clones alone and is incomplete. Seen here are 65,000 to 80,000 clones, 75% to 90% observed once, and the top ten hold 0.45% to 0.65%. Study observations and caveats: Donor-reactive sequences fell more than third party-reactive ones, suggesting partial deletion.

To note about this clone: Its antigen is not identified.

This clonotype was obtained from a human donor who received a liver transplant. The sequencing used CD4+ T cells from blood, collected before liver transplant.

CDR3 sequence reads: CASSLAGGINNEQFF. As DNA, the CDR3 is TGTGCCAGCAGTTTAGCGGGAGGGATCAACAATGAGCAGTTCTTC. The V and J genes are TRBV28 and TRBJ2-1; 9 bases match TRBD2. This CDR3 region has 15 residues. The junction had 4 bases not matched to a gene; V was cut back by 2 bases and J by 5 bases. CDR1 is MDHEN, CDR2 SYDVKM, per germline.